These 7 T cell receptor beta chains were all obtained from the same sample, sequenced in a study of blood T cell repertoires in COVID-19. Measured with immunoSEQ multiplex PCR; TCRdb has only the in-frame clones, and not every one. The sample records under 300,000 clones, roughly 80% being singletons. The sample taken for sequencing was peripheral blood. These receptors were collected from a woman between 18 and 30 years old with acute or convalescent COVID-19.

The J gene is TRBJ2-3, the V gene TRBV6-4; D gene ambiguous. The length of the CDR3 is 13 residues. Germline V gives CDR1 MRHNA, CDR2 SNTAGT. V was trimmed by 5 bases and J by 0 bases, leaving 6 bases between them. In DNA, the CDR3 is TGTGCCAGCAGTTACGGTAGCACAGATACGCAGTATTTT. Encoded protein: CASSYGSTDTQYF.

The V and J genes are TRBV4-3 and TRBJ2-7; D not resolved. The CDR3 spans 13 residues. The germline CDR1 and CDR2 sequences are LGHNA and YSLEER. V lost 2 bases, J lost 3 bases, and 8 bases lay in between. The CDR3 protein is CASSQSLFYEQYF. The CDR3 region has the DNA TGCGCCAGCAGCCAATCTCTTTTCTACGAGCAGTACTTC.

The rearrangement joins TRBV27 to TRBJ2-7; 8 bases fit TRBD1. The length of the CDR3 is 13 residues. Germline values: CDR1 MNHEY, CDR2 SMNVEV (reference sequence). Trimming at V came to 7 bases and at J to 4 bases, leaving 6 bases not matched to a gene. In DNA form, the CDR3 reads TGTGCCAGCACCTCCGGGACAGGTTACGAGCAGTACTTC. Translated, it gives CASTSGTGYEQYF.

The chain employs TRBV4-3 and TRBJ2-6; D ambiguous. Germline V gives CDR1 LGHNA, CDR2 YSLEER. V lost 5 bases to trimming and J lost 3 bases, with 8 bases between them. The CDR3 covers 14 residues. The CDR3 loop reads CASSAPDGANVLTF. For the CDR3, the DNA is TGCGCCAGCAGCGCTCCAGATGGGGCCAACGTCCTGACTTTC.

Points on this clone: A junction end diverges from the germline sequence, so it may reflect a read error. The rearrangement uses TRBV6-2 or TRBV6-3 and TRBJ1-1, with D possibly matching TRBD1 (6 bases). CDR1 and CDR2 from the germline V gene are MNHEY and SVGEGT. The CDR3 length is 16 residues. The CDR3 sequence: CASNYGGGLSNTEAFF. The DNA for the CDR3 is TGTGCCAGCAATTACGGCGGGGGGCTATCGAACACTGAAGCTTTCTTT.

This chain links TRBV3-1 (or the pseudogene TRBV3-2) with TRBJ2-5, with 7 bases identical to TRBD1. The CDR3 contains 16 residues. V shed 3 bases, J shed 1 base, and the junction held 8 bases outside the gene matches. CDR1 and CDR2 (germline): LGHDT, YNNKEL (reference sequence). CDR3 DNA sequence: TGTGCCAGCAGCCAGACCGTGGGGACAGTCCAAGAGACCCAGTACTTC. Encoded protein: CASSQTVGTVQETQYF.

This chain joins TRBV19 and TRBJ2-3, with 9 bases fitting TRBD1. Germline V lookup: CDR1 LNHDA, CDR2 SQIVND (reference sequence). J gave up 7 bases and V 3 bases, and 14 bases lay outside the gene matches. This CDR3 contains 17 residues. The CDR3 spells CASSIDSSGTGRHTQYF. The CDR3 DNA sequence: TGTGCCAGTAGTATTGATTCGTCTGGGACAGGGAGACATACGCAGTATTTT.